Below, one TCR beta chain is given with its context. This specimen comes from a study of blood T cell repertoires in COVID-19. On the study more broadly: The samples span acute and convalescent COVID-19 from the United States, Italy and Spain.

The CDR3 has 15 residues. The germline V gene has CDR1 SGHNT and CDR2 YYREEE (reference sequence). Trimming removed 4 bases from V and 4 bases from J, with 17 bases in between. Authors' analysis steps: The authors estimated nucleated cell counts from reference gene primer amplification. The assay was immunoSEQ multiplex PCR, and TCRdb's table has in-frame clones only and misses some. V and J calls and clone size are those listed in that table; D and trimming were worked out from the DNA. This table has 150,000 to 160,000 clones, around 85% appearing once. The sequenced sample was peripheral blood. The sequence came from a woman in her 70s with acute or convalescent COVID-19. The chain couples TRBV5-4 to TRBJ1-2; TRBD1 is a possible D gene (5 bases). CDR3 sequence (DNA): TGTGCCAGCAGCCAGCCAGATCTCCAGGGCTATGGCTACACCTTC. It is translated as CASSQPDLQGYGYTF. Full variable domain (remainder filled in from reference TRBV5-4 and TRBJ1-2): ETGVTQSPTHLIKTRGQQVTLRCSSQSGHNTVSWYQQALGQGPQFIFQYYREEENGRGNFPPRFSGLQFPNYSSELNVNALELDDSALYLCASSQPDLQGYGYTFGSGTRLTVV.